Listed below are T cell receptor beta chains from one sample, sequenced in a study of vaccination effects on CD4 cells after COVID-19. Antigens of these TCRs are unknown. The assay was immunoSEQ multiplex PCR, and TCRdb's table has in-frame clones only and misses some. Altogether around 40,000 clones are present, around 80% being singletons, with the ten largest covering approximately 29%. Specimen: CD4+ T cells from PBMCs cultured with a peptide pool, collected before COVID-19 vaccination. These TCRs come from a human donor who had a prior SARS-CoV-2 infection. Both conserved end residues are part of each CDR3. The order of the fields is D gene, clone size, V gene, CDR3 length, J gene, CDR3 protein, CDR3 DNA. The D gene is left open where the match is weak. Some rows mark clone size as missing; the rest say once, few, many or name a class of expanded clone.

D: TRBD2; size: -; V: TRBV5-6; length: 13; J: TRBJ2-4; CDR3: CASNSGRGVIQYF; DNA: TGTGCCAGCAACTCCGGGAGGGGGGTCATTCAGTACTTC
D: -; size: -; V: TRBV10-3; length: 16; J: TRBJ2-1; CDR3: CASWGEGLSAYNEQFF; DNA: TGTGCCTCATGGGGCGAAGGACTATCGGCCTACAATGAGCAGTTCTTC
D: -; size: -; V: TRBV12-3/TRBV12-4; length: 12; J: TRBJ1-5; CDR3: CASSDANQPQHF; DNA: TGTGCCAGCAGTGACGCTAATCAGCCCCAGCATTTT
D: TRBD2; size: -; V: TRBV9; length: 17; J: TRBJ2-1; CDR3: CASSVGGLAGEIYEQFF; DNA: TGTGCCAGCAGCGTAGGAGGACTAGCGGGAGAAATCTATGAGCAGTTCTTC
D: -; size: few; V: TRBV7-6; length: 15; J: TRBJ2-1; CDR3: CASSSLAGLPNEQFF; DNA: TGTGCCAGCAGCTCCTTAGCCGGACTACCAAATGAGCAGTTCTTC
D: TRBD1; size: -; V: TRBV15; length: 15; J: TRBJ1-1; CDR3: CATSSGTGPNTEAFF; DNA: TGTGCCACCAGCAGCGGGACAGGGCCGAACACTGAAGCTTTCTTT
D: -; size: -; V: TRBV5-1; length: 15; J: TRBJ1-5; CDR3: CASSLAGQPNQPQHF; DNA: TGCGCCAGCAGCTTGGCTGGACAGCCTAATCAGCCCCAGCATTTT
D: TRBD2; size: once; V: TRBV5-1; length: 15; J: TRBJ2-3; CDR3: CASSLGLADLDTQYF; DNA: TGCGCCAGCAGCTTGGGTCTAGCGGATTTGGATACGCAGTATTTT
D: TRBD1; size: -; V: TRBV19; length: 15; J: TRBJ1-2; CDR3: CASSNTGGSNYGYTF; DNA: TGTGCCAGTAGTAATACAGGGGGTTCCAACTATGGCTACACCTTC
D: -; size: -; V: TRBV6-5; length: 14; J: TRBJ2-1; CDR3: CASSPWYSYNEQFF; DNA: TGTGCCAGCAGTCCGTGGTACTCCTACAATGAGCAGTTCTTC
D: -; size: -; V: TRBV6-4; length: 18; J: TRBJ1-3; CDR3: CASSDSSVDSLSGNTIYF; DNA: TGTGCCAGCAGTGACTCGTCAGTGGACAGTCTCTCTGGAAACACCATATATTTT
D: -; size: -; V: TRBV5-1; length: 15; J: TRBJ2-4; CDR3: CASSPLTGPENIQYF; DNA: TGCGCCAGCAGCCCCCTAACAGGCCCGGAAAACATTCAGTACTTC
D: TRBD2; size: -; V: TRBV11-3; length: 16; J: TRBJ2-3; CDR3: CASSLRTSGITDTQYF; DNA: TGTGCCAGCAGCCTTCGGACTAGCGGGATCACAGATACGCAGTATTTT
D: -; size: -; V: TRBV23-1; length: 16; J: TRBJ2-7; CDR3: CASSHFWPETAYEQYF; DNA: TGCGCCAGCAGTCACTTTTGGCCCGAGACAGCCTACGAGCAGTACTTC
D: TRBD2; size: -; V: TRBV7-2; length: 15; J: TRBJ2-2; CDR3: CASSQGLAEFGELFF; DNA: TGTGCCAGCAGCCAAGGACTAGCGGAGTTCGGGGAGCTGTTTTTT
D: TRBD1; size: -; V: TRBV6-5; length: 15; J: TRBJ1-1; CDR3: CASSYSYRGNTEAFF; DNA: TGTGCCAGCAGTTACTCCTACAGGGGGAACACTGAAGCTTTCTTT
D: -; size: -; V: TRBV9; length: 12; J: TRBJ1-1; CDR3: CASSVAGTEAFF; DNA: TGTGCCAGCAGCGTAGCAGGGACGGAAGCTTTCTTT
D: -; size: -; V: TRBV10-3; length: 15; J: TRBJ1-1; CDR3: CAIRPHRVMNTEAFF; DNA: TGTGCCATCAGGCCCCACAGGGTGATGAACACTGAAGCTTTCTTT
D: -; size: -; V: TRBV6-5; length: 13; J: TRBJ1-2; CDR3: CASSYARDSGYTF; DNA: TGTGCCAGCAGTTACGCGAGGGATTCTGGCTACACCTTC
D: -; size: -; V: TRBV24-1; length: 14; J: TRBJ2-5; CDR3: CATSDRIHGETQYF; DNA: TGTGCCACCAGTGATCGGATCCACGGGGAGACCCAGTACTTC
D: -; size: few; V: TRBV4-3; length: 15; J: TRBJ2-1; CDR3: CASSLQSGPYNEQFF; DNA: TGCGCCAGCAGCCTCCAAAGCGGGCCCTACAATGAGCAGTTCTTC
D: TRBD1; size: -; V: TRBV2; length: 14; J: TRBJ1-5; CDR3: CASSRDRVNQPQHF; DNA: TGTGCCAGCAGCCGGGACAGGGTCAATCAGCCCCAGCATTTT
D: TRBD2; size: -; V: TRBV7-8; length: 16; J: TRBJ2-1; CDR3: CASSEPGLADSNEQFF; DNA: TGTGCCAGCAGCGAGCCAGGACTAGCGGATTCCAATGAGCAGTTCTTC
D: TRBD1; size: -; V: TRBV5-6; length: 15; J: TRBJ1-1; CDR3: CASSPHPTGDTEAFF; DNA: TGTGCCAGCAGCCCTCACCCAACAGGGGACACTGAAGCTTTCTTT
D: -; size: -; V: TRBV11-1; length: 16; J: TRBJ2-1; CDR3: CASSSRGARSYNEQFF; DNA: TGTGCCAGCAGCTCCAGGGGCGCCCGCTCCTACAATGAGCAGTTCTTC